These 29 T cell receptor beta chains originate from one sample sequenced in a study of chemoradiotherapy in HPV16-positive cancers. The assay was immunoSEQ multiplex PCR, and TCRdb's table has in-frame clones only and misses some. The sample holds tens of thousands of clones, approximately 90% seen once. The material sequenced was blood, taken from a patient who underwent chemoradiotherapy. These receptors were taken from a human donor with HPV-associated anogenital cancer.

This chain links TRBV12-5 with TRBJ1-5; D remains unclear. The V end was cut by 1 base, the J end by 2 bases, with 3 bases between. The CDR3 extends over 13 amino acids. Germline-derived CDR1 and CDR2 are LGHNT and FRNRAP. The CDR3 here is CASGLDRNQPQHF. CDR3 sequence (DNA): TGTGCTAGTGGTTTGGACCGCAATCAGCCCCAGCATTTT.

Remarks on this clone: This is likely a read error, given that the CDR3 carries no conserved phenylalanine or tryptophan at its end. This chain's CDR3 is CASSYGGTSRGYTL. DNA of the CDR3: TGTGCCAGCAGTTACGGTGGAACCTCTAGGGGCTACACCCTC. J is TRBJ1-2 and V is TRBV6-5, with unresolved D. CDR1 and CDR2 from the germline V gene are MNHEY and SVGAGI. The V end lost 2 bases, the J end lost 8 bases, and 15 bases lay between the germline ends. The CDR3 loop spans 14 amino acids.

The chain employs TRBV6-5 and TRBJ2-4; 9 nucleotides match TRBD1. Germline V gene sequence: CDR1 MNHEY, CDR2 SVGAGI. V lost 4 bases to trimming and J lost 7 bases; unmatched junction nucleotides: 8. The CDR3 contains 15 residues. CDR3 amino acids: CASSSPGQGRNIQYF. The DNA for the CDR3 is TGTGCCAGCAGTTCGCCGGGACAGGGTAGGAACATTCAGTACTTC.

This chain links TRBV7-9 with TRBJ2-3; D is ambiguous. This CDR3 comprises 14 residues. Looked up from germline, CDR1 is SEHNR and CDR2 is FQNEAQ (reference sequence). Trimming took 0 bases from V and 6 from J, leaving 10 bases between them. CDR3 residues: CASSLAGLSDTQYF. CDR3 DNA sequence: TGTGCCAGCAGCTTAGCGGGCTTGAGTGATACGCAGTATTTT.

This rearrangement joins TRBV5-4 to TRBJ2-1; 9 positions agree with TRBD1. The CDR3 is 17 residues long. Germline V gene lookup returns CDR1 SGHNT and CDR2 YYREEE (reference sequence). V gave up 2 bases and J gave up 7 bases; unmatched junction bases: 13. In nucleotides, the CDR3 is TGTGCCAGCAGCTTTGACCTACTGGACAGGGGTGGGAATGAGCAGTTCTTC. It codes for CASSFDLLDRGGNEQFF.

The gene calls are TRBV5-1 and TRBJ1-5, with D tentatively TRBD1 (6 bases). The CDR3 has 15 amino acids. The V gene's germline CDR1 is SGHRS and CDR2 YFSETQ. The V and J ends lost 1 base and 5 bases respectively, with 13 bases between them. The CDR3 protein is CASSLLSGDDQPQHF. For the CDR3, the DNA is TGCGCCAGCAGCTTGTTGTCAGGGGACGATCAGCCCCAGCATTTT.

V gene TRBV5-4 combines with J gene TRBJ2-1; 7 bases fit TRBD1. There are 16 residues in the CDR3. Germline V lookup: CDR1 SGHNT, CDR2 YYREEE (reference sequence). Losses at the gene ends were 1 base for V and 0 bases for J; bases not matched to a gene: 4. CDR3 sequence: CASSLQGDSSYNEQFF. For the CDR3, the DNA is TGTGCCAGCAGCTTGCAGGGGGATAGCTCCTACAATGAGCAGTTCTTC.

This clone has just a few counts. This chain joins TRBV6-6 and TRBJ1-1; the match to TRBD1 covers 7 bases. Germline V gene data show CDR1 as MNHNY and CDR2 as SVGAGI (reference sequence). J was trimmed by 8 bases and V by 6 bases; bases with no gene match: 9. The CDR3 is 13 residues long. Written as DNA, the CDR3 is TGTGCCAGCAGATTAGAGAGGGGGCTCGAAGCTTTCTTT. Its translation is CASRLERGLEAFF.

This chain uses TRBV5-5 with TRBJ1-3, with TRBD1 matching 9 bases. V lost 4 bases to trimming and J lost 0 bases; unmatched junction nucleotides: 5. CDR1 SGHKS and CDR2 YYEKEE come from the germline V gene (reference sequence). CDR3 size: 16 residues. DNA for the CDR3: TGTGCCAGCAGCAGGGACAGGGCCTTCTCTGGAAACACCATATATTTT. Its protein is CASSRDRAFSGNTIYF.

CDR3 in DNA: TGCGCCAGCAGCTTGGGCGTAGTCGACACTGAAGCTTTCTTT. The encoded protein is CASSLGVVDTEAFF. The chain links TRBV5-1 to TRBJ1-1; no clear D. The CDR3 extends over 14 amino acids. Germline V CDR1 and CDR2: SGHRS, YFSETQ. Trimming stripped 0 bases from V and 3 bases from J, with 9 bases between.

The table lists this clone with a count of one. This chain joins TRBV7-9 and TRBJ1-3; D may be TRBD1 (5 bases). The length of the CDR3 is 16 residues. V was trimmed by 1 base and J by 4 bases, leaving 14 bases between them. Germline V gene lookup returns CDR1 SEHNR and CDR2 FQNEAQ (reference sequence). This CDR3 is CASSLVGSGWGNTIYF. CDR3 DNA: TGTGCCAGCAGCTTAGTTGGCTCAGGGTGGGGAAACACCATATATTTT.

The chain has TRBV5-1 and TRBJ2-7; D possibly corresponds to TRBD1 (6 bases). The V gene's germline CDR1 is SGHRS and CDR2 YFSETQ. The CDR3 consists of 15 residues. The ends were cut back, 0 bases at V and 0 bases at J, with 10 bases in the middle. The CDR3 sequence: CASSLGGTNSYEQYF. CDR3 DNA sequence: TGCGCCAGCAGCTTGGGTGGGACAAACTCCTACGAGCAGTACTTC. The whole variable domain, filled in from reference TRBV5-1 and TRBJ2-7, reads KAGVTQTPRYLIKTRGQQVTLSCSPISGHRSVSWYQQTPGQGLQFLFEYFSETQRNKGNFPGRFSGRQFSNSRSEMNVSTLELGDSALYLCASSLGGTNSYEQYFGPGTRLTVT.

The J gene is TRBJ1-3, the V gene TRBV9; the D gene is possibly TRBD1 (6 bases). The CDR3 runs 17 residues. The germline V and J ends were trimmed by 0 bases and 0 bases, with 13 bases remaining between them. Germline-derived CDR1 and CDR2 are SGDLS and YYNGEE. CDR3 sequence: CASSVEAGGVSGNTIYF. The CDR3 nucleotides read TGTGCCAGCAGCGTAGAAGCGGGGGGCGTCTCTGGAAACACCATATATTTT.

This chain connects TRBV19 to TRBJ2-3, with 8 nucleotides matching TRBD2. Trimming removed 5 bases from V and 0 bases from J; junction bases left unmatched: 7. The CDR3 has 16 amino acids. Germline CDR1 reads LNHDA; CDR2 reads SQIVND (reference sequence). DNA of the CDR3: TGTGCCAGTAGTCTGCTAGCGGGTTCTAGCACAGATACGCAGTATTTT. This sequence encodes CASSLLAGSSTDTQYF. Full variable domain (remainder filled in from reference TRBV19 and TRBJ2-3): DGGITQSPKYLFRKEGQNVTLSCEQNLNHDAMYWYRQDPGQGLRLIYYSQIVNDFQKGDIAEGYSVSREKKESFPLTVTSAQKNPTAFYLCASSLLAGSSTDTQYFGPGTRLTVL.

The V gene is TRBV5-8, the J gene TRBJ1-5; unclear D gene. Trimming pared 5 bases from V and 5 bases from J, leaving 11 bases between. The CDR3 totals 13 residues. CDR1 is SGHTS and CDR2 is YDEGEE in the germline V gene. The CDR3 nucleotides read TGTGCCAGCAGTTGGTTGGTCGATCAGCCCCAGCATTTT. Encoded protein: CASSWLVDQPQHF. The entire variable domain, with the rest obtained from reference TRBV5-8 and TRBJ1-5, is as follows: EAGVTQSPTHLIKTRGQQATLRCSPISGHTSVYWYQQALGLGLQFLLWYDEGEERNRGNFPPRFSGRQFPNYSSELNVNALELEDSALYLCASSWLVDQPQHFGDGTRLSIL.

This chain connects TRBV30 to TRBJ1-4, with D unclear. The CDR3 consists of 14 residues. Trimming left V 7 bases short and J 4 bases short, with 16 bases between. Germline V gives CDR1 GTSNPN, CDR2 SVGIG (reference sequence). DNA for the CDR3: TGTGCCTCCACCTGGCCAGCGGTTAATGAAAAACTGTTTTTT. Encoded protein: CASTWPAVNEKLFF.

V and J are TRBV28 and TRBJ1-2; TRBD1 aligns across 9 bases. The CDR3 length is 15 residues. CDR1 is MDHEN, CDR2 SYDVKM, per germline. Trimming cost V 2 bases and J 8 bases; bases outside gene matches: 9. CDR3 amino acids: CASSLQLGQGGGYTF. CDR3 nucleotide sequence: TGTGCCAGCAGTTTACAGCTGGGACAGGGAGGCGGCTACACCTTC.

The chain carries TRBV6-1 and TRBJ1-5; unclear D gene. Germline V lookup: CDR1 MNHNS, CDR2 SASEGT. Deletions cut 2 bases from V and 4 bases from J, with 12 bases between. The CDR3 extends over 15 amino acids. The CDR3 bases are TGTGCCAGCAGTGAACACAGCAAGGTGAATCAGCCCCAGCATTTT. Residues: CASSEHSKVNQPQHF.

This chain uses TRBV28 with TRBJ1-1; D is unresolved. Germline-derived CDR1 and CDR2 are MDHEN and SYDVKM. The CDR3 is 14 residues long. V was cut by 10 bases and J by 2 bases, with 17 bases left in between. The CDR3 here is CAISGMKGNTEAFF. The DNA of the CDR3 is TGTGCCATCAGCGGGATGAAGGGAAACACTGAAGCTTTCTTT.

J is TRBJ1-6 and V is TRBV11-2, with D unresolved. Trimming pared 1 base from V and 0 bases from J, leaving 4 bases between. CDR3 length: 15 amino acids. Looked up from germline, CDR1 is SGHAT and CDR2 is FQNNGV. The CDR3 here is CASSLGFSYNSPLHF. CDR3 sequence (DNA): TGTGCCAGCAGCTTAGGATTCTCCTATAATTCACCCCTCCACTTT.

This clone occurred once. The chain combines TRBV9 with TRBJ1-2; D is perhaps TRBD1 (6 bases). The germline gives CDR1 SGDLS, CDR2 YYNGEE. V lost 0 bases and J 5 bases, leaving 11 bases between the germline ends. This CDR3 comprises 14 residues. The CDR3 here is CASSVDTGSYGYTF. CDR3 coding DNA: TGTGCCAGCAGCGTAGATACAGGGAGTTATGGCTACACCTTC.

The rearrangement links TRBV6-5 to TRBJ2-1; weak D call: TRBD2 (5 bases). With 2 bases removed from V and 4 bases from J, the gap between germline ends came to 12 bases. The CDR3 covers 15 residues. Germline CDR1 reads MNHEY; CDR2 reads SVGAGI. The CDR3 DNA reads TGTGCCAGCAGTTACCGTTTGGGAGTATACAATGAGCAGTTCTTC. Translation gives CASSYRLGVYNEQFF.

The rearrangement uses TRBV11-2 and TRBJ1-1; D possibly corresponds to TRBD1 (6 bases). The V end lost 2 bases, the J end lost 8 bases, and 9 bases lay between the germline ends. The CDR3 extends over 12 amino acids. The germline V gene encodes CDR1 SGHAT and CDR2 FQNNGV. The CDR3 reads CASSLNRAEAFF. CDR3 DNA sequence: TGTGCCAGCAGCTTAAACAGGGCGGAAGCTTTCTTT.

The chain is built from TRBV5-4 and TRBJ1-4, with 7 bases lining up with TRBD1. The CDR3 length is 14 residues. Trimming took 2 bases from V and 5 from J; bases not matched to a gene: 3. Germline CDR1 SGHNT, CDR2 YYREEE (reference sequence). As DNA, the CDR3 is TGTGCCAGCAGCTTTAAGGGACAGAATGAAAAACTGTTTTTT. Encoded protein: CASSFKGQNEKLFF.

This clone was seen only once. This chain links TRBV4-1 with TRBJ2-7, with a weak D call TRBD1 (6 bases). Looked up from germline, CDR1 is MGHRA and CDR2 is YSYEKL. V gave up 2 bases and J gave up 4 bases, with 6 bases separating them. The CDR3 runs to 12 residues. CDR3 nucleotide sequence: TGCGCCAGCAGCCAAACAGGGTACGAGCAGTACTTC. Protein sequence: CASSQTGYEQYF.

Of note for this clone: Other DNA sequences in the same sample also yield this CDR3. This sequence joins TRBV5-1 and TRBJ1-5; D gene uncertain. Trimming stripped 1 base from V and 5 bases from J, with 7 bases between. The CDR3 is 13 amino acids. Per germline, CDR1 SGHRS and CDR2 YFSETQ. CDR3 sequence reads: CASSLSTDQPQHF. The CDR3, as DNA: TGCGCCAGCAGCTTGTCAACGGATCAGCCCCAGCATTTT.

This clone has just one count. This rearrangement joins TRBV5-6 to TRBJ2-3; D unclear. CDR1 is SGHDT, CDR2 YYEEEE, per germline. The CDR3 length is 13 residues. V gave up 2 bases and J gave up 3 bases, with 7 bases separating them. DNA of the CDR3: TGTGCCAGCAGCTTTGCAGTTACAGATACGCAGTATTTT. Translated: CASSFAVTDTQYF.

This chain uses TRBV2 with TRBJ1-4; tentative D call: TRBD1 (5 bases). V was clipped by 3 bases and J by 5 bases, with 10 bases between them. The CDR3 is 14 residues long. Germline CDR1 and CDR2: SNHLY and FYNNEI. The CDR3 protein is CASSDSTENEKLFF. In nucleotides, the CDR3 is TGTGCCAGCAGTGATTCGACAGAAAATGAAAAACTGTTTTTT. The variable domain in full, with the rest retrieved from reference TRBV2 and TRBJ1-4, is EPEVTQTPSHQVTQMGQEVILRCVPISNHLYFYWYRQILGQKVEFLVSFYNNEISEKSEIFDDQFSVERPDGSNFTLKIRSTKLEDSAMYFCASSDSTENEKLFFGSGTQLSVL.

The chain has TRBV7-8 and TRBJ1-2; no reliable D call. Per germline, CDR1 SGHVS and CDR2 FQNEAQ. CDR3 length: 17 amino acids. V dropped 1 base and J dropped 0 bases, with 15 bases sitting between them. Here the CDR3 reads CASSLVSSQTANYGYTF. CDR3 in DNA: TGTGCCAGCAGCTTAGTTAGTTCACAGACGGCTAACTATGGCTACACCTTC.